This T cell receptor (beta chain) was sequenced for a study of T cell clonality in common variable immunodeficiency. Study-wide results and limits: Fewer deletions and N-nucleotide insertions were reportedly seen in common variable immunodeficiency TCR beta sequences.

Profiling relied on immunoSEQ multiplex PCR, and the TCRdb table lists in-frame clones only, not all of them. Reported are some 25,000 clones, none seen only once; the ten largest carry 4%. This CDR3 comprises 15 residues. Trimming cost V 5 bases and J 0 bases; bases outside gene matches: 6. Germline values: CDR1 SGHAT, CDR2 FQNNGV. Patients had low serum IgG, IgA and/or IgM and specific antibody deficiency. Remarks on this clone: Its antigen is undetermined. From the germline J gene comes the end of the CDR3, since the read stops 3 residues before it.

The sample was peripheral blood mononuclear cells. The chain recombines TRBV11-2 with TRBJ2-5; 7 nucleotides line up with TRBD1. The clonotype originates from a human donor with common variable immunodeficiency. The CDR3 here is CASSPGQLYQETQYF. The CDR3 bases that were read are TGTGCCAGCAGCCCGGGACAGTTGTACCAAGAGACC.